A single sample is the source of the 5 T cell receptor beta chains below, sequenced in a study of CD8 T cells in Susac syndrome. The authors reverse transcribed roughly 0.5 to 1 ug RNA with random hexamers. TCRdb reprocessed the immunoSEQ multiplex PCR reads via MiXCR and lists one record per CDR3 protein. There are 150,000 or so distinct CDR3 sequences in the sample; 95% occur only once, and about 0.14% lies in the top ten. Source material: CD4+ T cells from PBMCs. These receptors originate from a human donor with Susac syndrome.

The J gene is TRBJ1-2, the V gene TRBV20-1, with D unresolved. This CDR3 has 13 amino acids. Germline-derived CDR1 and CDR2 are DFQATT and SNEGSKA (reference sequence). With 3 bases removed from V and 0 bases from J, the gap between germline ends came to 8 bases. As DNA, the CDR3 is TGCAGTGCTAGTGGCGGATCTAACTATGGCTACACCTTC. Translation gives CSASGGSNYGYTF.

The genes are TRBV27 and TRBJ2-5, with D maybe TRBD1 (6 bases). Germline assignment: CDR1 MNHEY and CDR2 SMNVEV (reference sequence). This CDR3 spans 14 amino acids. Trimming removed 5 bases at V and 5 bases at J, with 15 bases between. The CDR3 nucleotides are TGTGCCAGCAGTATCCGCCGAGGGGGTGAGACCCAGTACTTC. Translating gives CASSIRRGGETQYF.

The CDR3 bases are TGTGCCACCAGTGACAGATCGAACACCGGGGAGCTGTTTTTT. It translates to CATSDRSNTGELFF. The chain uses TRBV24-1 and TRBJ2-2; D uncertain. This CDR3 has 14 residues. The germline V gene has CDR1 KGHDR and CDR2 SFDVKD. V lost 4 bases and J lost 0, with 5 bases in between.

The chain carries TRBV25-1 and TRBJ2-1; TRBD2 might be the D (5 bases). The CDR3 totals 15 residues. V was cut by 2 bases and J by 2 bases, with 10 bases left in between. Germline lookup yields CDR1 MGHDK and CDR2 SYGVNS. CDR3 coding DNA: TGTGCCAGCAGTGAACCACGGACTGCCTACAATGAGCAGTTCTTC. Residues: CASSEPRTAYNEQFF. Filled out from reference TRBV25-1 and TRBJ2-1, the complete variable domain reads EADIYQTPRYLVIGTGKKITLECSQTMGHDKMYWYQQDPGMELHLIHYSYGVNSTEKGDLSSESTVSRIRTEHFPLTLESARPSHTSQYLCASSEPRTAYNEQFFGPGTRLTVL.

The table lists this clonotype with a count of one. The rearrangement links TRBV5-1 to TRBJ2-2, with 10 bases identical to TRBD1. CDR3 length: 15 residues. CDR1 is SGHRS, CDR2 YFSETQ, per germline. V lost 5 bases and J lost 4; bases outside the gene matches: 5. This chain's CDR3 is CASSHRDRGTGELFF. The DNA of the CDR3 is TGCGCCAGCAGTCACCGGGACAGGGGCACCGGGGAGCTGTTTTTT. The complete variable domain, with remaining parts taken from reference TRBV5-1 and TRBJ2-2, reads KAGVTQTPRYLIKTRGQQVTLSCSPISGHRSVSWYQQTPGQGLQFLFEYFSETQRNKGNFPGRFSGRQFSNSRSEMNVSTLELGDSALYLCASSHRDRGTGELFFGEGSRLTVL.